This T cell receptor (beta chain) was captured in a study of blood T cell repertoires in COVID-19. Whole-study context: COVID-19 samples from acute and convalescent phases originated in the United States, Italy and Spain. In each case, the material was cDNA or gDNA derived from T cells, B-cell-depleted T cells, or PBMCs.

TCRdb keeps only in-frame clones here, not all; method: immunoSEQ multiplex PCR. The table lists about 130,000 clones, about 85% of them singletons, with approximately 6.6% in the top ten. The CDR3 runs 15 residues. The germline V and J ends were trimmed by 6 bases and 1 base, with 15 bases remaining between them. Germline values: CDR1 ENHRY, CDR2 SYGVKD. The rearrangement links TRBV10-3 to TRBJ1-2, with a possible D match to TRBD1 (5 bases). The sequence was collected from a man older than 75 with active or convalescent COVID-19. Sequencing input: peripheral blood. The CDR3 DNA follows: TGTGCCATCAGCAATACAGGTCGGATTAACTATGGCTACACCTTC. It translates to CAISNTGRINYGYTF.